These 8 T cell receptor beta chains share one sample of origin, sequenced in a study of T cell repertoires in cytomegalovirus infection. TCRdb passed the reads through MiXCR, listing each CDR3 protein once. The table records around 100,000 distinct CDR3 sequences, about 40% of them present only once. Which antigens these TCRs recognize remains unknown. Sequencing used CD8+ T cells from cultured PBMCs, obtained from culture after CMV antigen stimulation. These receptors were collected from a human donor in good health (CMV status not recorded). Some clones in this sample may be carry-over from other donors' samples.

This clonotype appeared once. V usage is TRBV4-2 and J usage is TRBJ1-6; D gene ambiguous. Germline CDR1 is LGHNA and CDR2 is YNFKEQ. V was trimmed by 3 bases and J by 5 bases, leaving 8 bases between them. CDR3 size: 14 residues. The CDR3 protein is CASSHHGNNSPLHF. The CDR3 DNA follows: TGTGCCAGCAGCCATCATGGGAATAATTCACCCCTCCACTTT.

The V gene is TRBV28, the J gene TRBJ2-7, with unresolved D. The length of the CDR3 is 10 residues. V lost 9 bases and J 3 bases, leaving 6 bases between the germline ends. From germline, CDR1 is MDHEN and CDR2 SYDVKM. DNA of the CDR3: TGTGCCAGTGCGAACTACGAGCAGTACTTC. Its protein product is CASANYEQYF.

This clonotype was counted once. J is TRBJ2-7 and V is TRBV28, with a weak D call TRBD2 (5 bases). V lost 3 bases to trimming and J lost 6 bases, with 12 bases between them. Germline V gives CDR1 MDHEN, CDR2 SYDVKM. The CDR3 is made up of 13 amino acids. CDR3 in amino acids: CASSFGIGSEQYF. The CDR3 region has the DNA TGTGCCAGCAGTTTCGGGATAGGGTCCGAGCAGTACTTC.

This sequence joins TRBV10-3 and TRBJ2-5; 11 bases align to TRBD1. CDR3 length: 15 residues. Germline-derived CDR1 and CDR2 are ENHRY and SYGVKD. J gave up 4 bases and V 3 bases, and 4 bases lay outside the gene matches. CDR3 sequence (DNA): TGTGCCATCAGTGACGGGACAGGGGGGCCAGAGACCCAGTACTTC. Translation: CAISDGTGGPETQYF.

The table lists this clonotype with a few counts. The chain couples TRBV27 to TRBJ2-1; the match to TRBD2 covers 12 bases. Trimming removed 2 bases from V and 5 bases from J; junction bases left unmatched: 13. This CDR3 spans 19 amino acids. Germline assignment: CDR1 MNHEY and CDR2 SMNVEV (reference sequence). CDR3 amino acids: CASSLQEVTSGGFDNEQFF. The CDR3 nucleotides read TGTGCCAGCAGTTTACAAGAGGTGACTAGCGGGGGTTTTGACAATGAGCAGTTCTTC.

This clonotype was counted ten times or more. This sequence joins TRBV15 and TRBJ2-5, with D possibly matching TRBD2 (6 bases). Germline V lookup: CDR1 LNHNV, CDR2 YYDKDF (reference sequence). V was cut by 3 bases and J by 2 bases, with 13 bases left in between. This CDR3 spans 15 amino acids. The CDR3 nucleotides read TGTGCCACCAGCAGGGAAGCCGGGAGACAAGAGACCCAGTACTTC. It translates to CATSREAGRQETQYF.

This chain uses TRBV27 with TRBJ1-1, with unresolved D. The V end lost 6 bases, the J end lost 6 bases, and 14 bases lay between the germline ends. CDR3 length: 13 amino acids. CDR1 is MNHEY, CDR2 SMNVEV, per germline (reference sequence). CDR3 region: CASSIGRGAEAFF. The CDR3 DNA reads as TGTGCCAGCAGCATAGGGCGAGGAGCTGAAGCTTTCTTT.

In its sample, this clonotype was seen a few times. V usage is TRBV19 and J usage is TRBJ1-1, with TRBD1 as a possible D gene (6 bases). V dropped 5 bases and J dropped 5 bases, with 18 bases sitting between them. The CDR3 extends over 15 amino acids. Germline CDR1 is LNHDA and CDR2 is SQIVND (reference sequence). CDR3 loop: CASSWGGRGSTEAFF. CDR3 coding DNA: TGTGCCAGTAGTTGGGGAGGCAGGGGTAGTACTGAAGCTTTCTTT.